Listed below are T cell receptor beta chains from one sample, sequenced in a study of T cells in Graves' hyperthyroidism and ophthalmopathy. TCRdb processed the multiplex PCR reads anew with MiXCR; each CDR3 protein has one entry. This table holds some 490,000 distinct CDR3 sequences, 22% found once. Sequencing was carried out using blood. The receptors come from a woman in her seventies with Graves' ophthalmopathy. Each CDR3 is given with its conserved first and last residue. Fields, in order: D gene, V gene, J gene, clone size, CDR3 DNA, CDR3 protein. D genes are given only for firm matches. Clone size is not always given. Where it is, it says once, few, many or a class for expanded clones.

NA	TRBV30	TRBJ1-5	NA	TGTGCCTGGAGTGTAACAGGGAGTGTCGATCAGCCCCAGCATTTT	CAWSVTGSVDQPQHF
TRBD1	TRBV5-1	TRBJ2-4	NA	TGCGCCAGCTCACAGGACAGGTCGCTAAACATTCAGTACTTC	CASSQDRSLNIQYF
NA	TRBV5-1	TRBJ2-6	NA	TGCGCCAGCAGCTTGGACAGGCCAGACGTCCTGACTTTC	CASSLDRPDVLTF
TRBD1	TRBV6-5	TRBJ2-7	NA	TGTGCCAGCAGTTACAATCGGGACAGTCTAGCTGAGCAGTACTTC	CASSYNRDSLAEQYF
NA	TRBV2	TRBJ1-6	NA	TGTGCCAGCAGTGAAGCGGTGTCACCCCTCCACTTT	CASSEAVSPLHF
NA	TRBV7-9	TRBJ2-7	few	TGTGCCAGCAGCTTAACCGCTGGCAGGGGGGACGAGCAGTACTTC	CASSLTAGRGDEQYF
NA	TRBV2	TRBJ2-4	NA	TGTGCCAGCAGTGAAAACCGGGACCTTCAACTAGGCAAAAACATTCAGTACTTC	CASSENRDLQLGKNIQYF
NA	TRBV7-2	TRBJ2-2	few	TGTGCCAGCAGCTTAACGTCCGCCGCGAACACCGGGGAGCTGTTTTTT	CASSLTSAANTGELFF
NA	TRBV7-2	TRBJ2-1	NA	TGTGCCAGCCCTGGGGCCAATGAGCAGTTCTTC	CASPGANEQFF
NA	TRBV28	TRBJ2-6	many	TGTGCCAGCAGTTCCGGGGCCAACGTCCTGACTTTC	CASSSGANVLTF
TRBD1	TRBV9	TRBJ2-2	NA	TGTGCCAGCAGCGTTGAAGGGGGCGAAGTCGGGGAGCTGTTTTTT	CASSVEGGEVGELFF
NA	TRBV7-3	TRBJ2-7	few	TGTGCCAGCAGCCCTGGGGGGTCCGAGCAGTACTTC	CASSPGGSEQYF
NA	TRBV19	TRBJ2-7	few	TGTGCCAGTAGTTATCGCCATTCTGGCGGGACCACCTACGAGCAGTACTTC	CASSYRHSGGTTYEQYF
TRBD2	TRBV20-1	TRBJ2-4	few	TGCAGTGCCATAAGCGGGAGGGCCTTAAACATTCAGTACTTC	CSAISGRALNIQYF
NA	TRBV28	TRBJ2-4	NA	TGTGCCAGCAGTTTTCGAATGGGCAAAAACATTCAGTACTTC	CASSFRMGKNIQYF
TRBD2	TRBV6-1	TRBJ2-5	few	TGTGCCAGCAGTGACTGGCGGGAGGTACAAGAGACCCAGTACTTC	CASSDWREVQETQYF
NA	TRBV3-1	TRBJ1-2	NA	TGTGCCAGCAGCCAAGGTAGTAAAGGGAATGGTGGCTACACCTTC	CASSQGSKGNGGYTF
NA	TRBV9	TRBJ2-7	NA	TGTGCCAGCAGCCCTTCCAGCGCCGGCCACTACGAGCAGTACTTC	CASSPSSAGHYEQYF
NA	TRBV7-2	TRBJ2-4	NA	TGTGCCAGCAGCTTAGTTAGGGGGTCTGGAAACATTCAGTACTTC	CASSLVRGSGNIQYF
TRBD1	TRBV29-1	TRBJ2-2	few	TGCAGCGGCGACAGGGGGTCCGGGGAGCTGTTTTTT	CSGDRGSGELFF
NA	TRBV28	TRBJ1-1	many	TGTGCCAGCAGTCTCCTTCGACAGGTCTCTGAAGCTTTCTTT	CASSLLRQVSEAFF
TRBD1	TRBV27	TRBJ1-4	NA	TGTGCCAGCAGTTTACAGGGGGGGGATGAAAAACTGTTTTTT	CASSLQGGDEKLFF
TRBD1	TRBV27	TRBJ1-6	NA	TGTGCCAGCAGACCCGGGACAGTCGATAATTCACCCCTCCACTTT	CASRPGTVDNSPLHF
NA	TRBV6-2/TRBV6-3	TRBJ1-1	many	TGTGCCAGCAGTAGGGCCCAGGGAGACACTGAAGCTTTCTTT	CASSRAQGDTEAFF
NA	TRBV5-1	TRBJ2-3	few	TGCGCCAGCAAACGACTCCAGTGGGGCACAGATACGCAGTATTTT	CASKRLQWGTDTQYF